This T cell receptor (beta chain) emerged from a study of graft-versus-host responses after intestinal transplantation. Points from the study as a whole: Early post-transplant HvG declines tracked with peak circulating GvH clone levels.

Generated by immunoSEQ multiplex PCR, the TCRdb table keeps only in-frame clones and is missing some. This sample has about 6,400 clones, with 83% found just once. Intraepithelial and lamina propria lymphocytes were released after the graft tissue was processed. About this clone: The antigen is unknown.

The source was ileum tissue, collected roughly 300 days after intestinal transplant. This TCR derives from a human patient who received an intestinal transplant, so some T cells may come from the graft donor.

The CDR3 reads CASSLAGSSGAADTQYF. In DNA form, the CDR3 reads TGTGCCAGCAGCTTGGCCGGGTCTAGCGGGGCGGCAGATACGCAGTATTTT. The chain couples TRBV5-6 to TRBJ2-3; TRBD2 agrees at 9 bases. The V and J ends lost 0 bases and 4 bases, in that order; junction bases with no gene match: 9. The CDR3 is made up of 17 amino acids. Germline lookup yields CDR1 SGHDT and CDR2 YYEEEE.